The sequence of this TCR beta chain was determined in a study of cytomegalovirus exposure and HLA in healthy donors. Study-wide background: In terms of ancestry, the Caucasian-associated cluster contained about 81% of the approximately 400 genotyped donors.

Study findings and constraints: Cytomegalovirus status was reportedly diagnosed by the classifier with high sensitivity and specificity.

In regard to this clone: Its antigen is not known.

PCR primers comprised 60 Vbeta and 13 Jbeta primers. The protocol was immunoSEQ multiplex PCR, while the TCRdb copy is restricted to in-frame clones and leaves out a portion. The sample shows 220,000 or so clones, 60% to 80% of them seen only once. The TCR comes from a young woman in good health and CMV-seronegative. Material: PBMCs.

CDR3 residues: CAWSFTHTYNEQFF. The CDR3 nucleotides are TGTGCCTGGAGTTTTACCCACACCTACAATGAGCAGTTCTTC. The chain is built from TRBV30 and TRBJ2-1; D gene ambiguous. CDR1 and CDR2 (germline): GTSNPN, SVGIG (reference sequence). The CDR3 loop spans 14 amino acids. Trimming removed 2 bases at V and 2 bases at J, with 10 bases between.